This T cell receptor (beta chain) was captured in a study of T cell responses to AZD1222 COVID-19 vaccine. Data came from immunoSEQ multiplex PCR; TCRdb stores just in-frame clones and leaves some out. The sample includes tens of thousands of clones, approximately 85% seen only once; the top ten take less than 20%. CDR1 and CDR2 (germline): MNHNS, SASEGT. Unmatched junction bases numbered 8, after V lost 1 base and J lost 11 bases. The CDR3 spans 15 residues. The TCR sequence derives from an adult in good health. The chain links TRBV6-1 to TRBJ1-1, with TRBD1 identical over 12 bases. The sample here was peripheral blood, taken on day 0 of AZD1222 vaccination. This chain's CDR3 is CASSEVGTGGSVAFF. CDR3 nucleotides: TGTGCCAGCAGTGAAGTAGGGACAGGGGGCTCTGTGGCTTTCTTT.